This entry is about one TCR beta chain. The data originate from a study of spatial heterogeneity in lung cancer. This CDR3 spans 12 amino acids. Germline V lookup: CDR1 GTSNPN, CDR2 SVGIG (reference sequence). Trimming left V 3 bases short and J 5 bases short, with 11 bases between. A single record per CDR3 protein comes from TCRdb applying MiXCR to the 5' RACE reads. The sample has around 110,000 distinct CDR3 sequences, 12% seen once. This sample's time point: blood at routine non-recurrence follow-up after resection. Frozen PBMC, nontumor lung or tumor provided whole RNA, which was sequenced unsorted.

This TCR came from a male donor with early-stage non-small cell lung cancer. The gene calls are TRBV30 and TRBJ2-7; D is ambiguous. The sample consisted of PBMCs, taken at follow-up. The chain's CDR3 is CAWRRSDHEQYF. CDR3 coding DNA: TGTGCCTGGAGACGTTCGGACCACGAGCAGTACTTC.